A selection of T cell receptor beta chains follows, all from one sample in a study of CD8 T cells in Susac syndrome. A single record per CDR3 protein comes from TCRdb applying MiXCR to the immunoSEQ multiplex PCR reads. Here the sample spans some 200,000 distinct CDR3 sequences, roughly 94% being singletons. Sequencing used CD4+ T cells from PBMCs. These receptors all come from a human donor in good health. Each CDR3 is given with its conserved first and last residue. Each record gives: D gene, clone size, CDR3 length, J gene, V gene, CDR3 DNA, CDR3 protein. D genes are given only for firm matches. The size field is filled for only some rows; it gives once, few, many or a size class.

D: -; size: -; length: 16; J: TRBJ1-2; V: TRBV4-3; DNA: TGCGCCAGCAGAAAGGAGGGACTGCAAGCTAACTATGGCTACACCTTC; CDR3: CASRKEGLQANYGYTF
D: TRBD2; size: -; length: 16; J: TRBJ2-5; V: TRBV28; DNA: TGTGCCAGCAGTTTATCCCGGGGGGGTCCCCGAGAGACCCAGTACTTC; CDR3: CASSLSRGGPRETQYF
D: -; size: -; length: 16; J: TRBJ1-1; V: TRBV7-9; DNA: TGTGCCAGCAGCCCGAAAGGCGGGACATTGAACACTGAAGCTTTCTTT; CDR3: CASSPKGGTLNTEAFF
D: -; size: -; length: 11; J: TRBJ2-5; V: TRBV6-6; DNA: TGTGCCAGCAGTTACTGGGAGACCCAGTACTTC; CDR3: CASSYWETQYF
D: -; size: -; length: 11; J: TRBJ2-5; V: TRBV5-6; DNA: TGTGCCAGCACCTTCCGGGAGACCCAGTACTTC; CDR3: CASTFRETQYF
D: TRBD2; size: -; length: 13; J: TRBJ2-1; V: TRBV7-2; DNA: TGTGCCAGCGCGGGAGCCCTATACAATGAGCAGTTCTTC; CDR3: CASAGALYNEQFF
D: TRBD2; size: -; length: 15; J: TRBJ2-7; V: TRBV2; DNA: TGTGCCAGCAACGCGCTAGCGGGACCGGCCTACGAGCAGTACTTC; CDR3: CASNALAGPAYEQYF
D: -; size: once; length: 13; J: TRBJ2-7; V: TRBV20-1; DNA: TGCAGTGCTAGTGGTGGGAGAGGTAGCGAGCAGTACTTC; CDR3: CSASGGRGSEQYF
D: TRBD1; size: once; length: 13; J: TRBJ2-7; V: TRBV2; DNA: TGTGCCAGCCAGTGGGACAGGGCAAGCGAGCAGTACTTC; CDR3: CASQWDRASEQYF
D: TRBD2; size: -; length: 16; J: TRBJ2-1; V: TRBV20-1; DNA: TGCAGTGCTCCGGGACGGGAGGCCCTCGGGAGGAATGAGCAGTTCTTC; CDR3: CSAPGREALGRNEQFF
D: TRBD1; size: once; length: 15; J: TRBJ1-4; V: TRBV23-1; DNA: TGCGCCAGCAGTCCCCGGGACAGATTAGGCGAAAAACTGTTTTTT; CDR3: CASSPRDRLGEKLFF
D: TRBD1; size: -; length: 15; J: TRBJ2-4; V: TRBV5-1; DNA: TGCGCCAGCAGCCCAGGGGGCCACGGCAAAAACATTCAGTACTTC; CDR3: CASSPGGHGKNIQYF
D: -; size: -; length: 12; J: TRBJ2-5; V: TRBV18; DNA: TGTGCCAGCTCACCCTACAGAGAGACCCAGTACTTC; CDR3: CASSPYRETQYF
D: TRBD1; size: -; length: 17; J: TRBJ1-5; V: TRBV20-1; DNA: TGCAGTGCCAGCTCGGACAGGGGGTACCGAAGCAATCAGCCCCAGCATTTT; CDR3: CSASSDRGYRSNQPQHF
D: -; size: -; length: 14; J: TRBJ2-2; V: TRBV12-5; DNA: TGTGCTAGTGGTCACGGCGCGGAGGCCGGGGAGCTGTTTTTT; CDR3: CASGHGAEAGELFF
D: -; size: -; length: 11; J: TRBJ2-7; V: TRBV6-5; DNA: TGTGCCAGCCGGGACCCCTACGAGCAGTACTTC; CDR3: CASRDPYEQYF
D: TRBD2; size: -; length: 15; J: TRBJ2-1; V: TRBV7-3; DNA: TGTGCCAGCAGCTTAAACGCGGGAGGTGACAATGAGCAGTTCTTC; CDR3: CASSLNAGGDNEQFF
D: TRBD1; size: -; length: 12; J: TRBJ1-1; V: TRBV30; DNA: TGTGCCTGGAGACAGGGGATGGCTGAAGCTTTCTTT; CDR3: CAWRQGMAEAFF
D: TRBD1; size: -; length: 12; J: TRBJ2-2; V: TRBV29-1; DNA: TGCAGCGTTGAGGACAGGACCGGGGAGCTGTTTTTT; CDR3: CSVEDRTGELFF
D: -; size: -; length: 12; J: TRBJ2-7; V: TRBV29-1; DNA: TGCAGCGTTGTTGCGAGCTCCTACGAGCAGTACTTC; CDR3: CSVVASSYEQYF
D: -; size: -; length: 10; J: TRBJ1-2; V: TRBV29-1; DNA: TGCAGCGTTGATTTGGGTGGCTACACCTTC; CDR3: CSVDLGGYTF
D: -; size: -; length: 13; J: TRBJ1-3; V: TRBV30; DNA: TGTGCCTGGAGTCCCTTCTCTGGAAACACCATATATTTT; CDR3: CAWSPFSGNTIYF
D: TRBD2; size: -; length: 16; J: TRBJ2-1; V: TRBV14; DNA: TGTGCCAGCAGCCAACACGGGACTAGCGGGTACAATGAGCAGTTCTTC; CDR3: CASSQHGTSGYNEQFF
D: -; size: -; length: 15; J: TRBJ2-6; V: TRBV6-5; DNA: TGTGCCAGCACGCTACGGGGCTCTGGGGCCAACGTCCTGACTTTC; CDR3: CASTLRGSGANVLTF
D: TRBD1; size: -; length: 13; J: TRBJ2-2; V: TRBV6-1; DNA: TGTGCCAGCAGTTTCCAGGGGGCCGGGGAGCTGTTTTTT; CDR3: CASSFQGAGELFF
D: -; size: -; length: 13; J: TRBJ2-1; V: TRBV4-3; DNA: TGCGCCAGCAGCTCCCGGGGAGACAATGAGCAGTTCTTC; CDR3: CASSSRGDNEQFF
D: TRBD2; size: -; length: 14; J: TRBJ2-7; V: TRBV20-1; DNA: TGCAGTGCTAGAAAAGCGGGAGGGCCGCGGGAGCAGTACTTC; CDR3: CSARKAGGPREQYF
D: -; size: -; length: 14; J: TRBJ2-1; V: TRBV29-1; DNA: TGCAGCGTTTCCGTCTTCTCGGCAAGCCAAGAGCAGTTCTTC; CDR3: CSVSVFSASQEQFF
D: -; size: -; length: 16; J: TRBJ2-3; V: TRBV28; DNA: TGTGCCAGCAGTGCCCCAGGGGAGAGGGGCGCAGATACGCAGTATTTT; CDR3: CASSAPGERGADTQYF
D: TRBD2; size: few; length: 16; J: TRBJ2-1; V: TRBV25-1; DNA: TGTGCCAGCAGTGAAGGTGGGGCAGCGGGAGTCCACGAGCAGTTCTTC; CDR3: CASSEGGAAGVHEQFF
D: -; size: -; length: 14; J: TRBJ2-3; V: TRBV29-1; DNA: TGCAGCGTTGAGGCGGAACGAAGCACAGATACGCAGTATTTT; CDR3: CSVEAERSTDTQYF
D: TRBD2; size: -; length: 14; J: TRBJ2-7; V: TRBV20-1; DNA: TGCAGTGCTAGCCTTAGCGGGAGAACCTACGAGCAGTACTTC; CDR3: CSASLSGRTYEQYF
D: -; size: -; length: 14; J: TRBJ2-7; V: TRBV5-1; DNA: TGCGCCAGCAGCCCCGGGACCTTAGACTACGAGCAGTACTTC; CDR3: CASSPGTLDYEQYF
D: -; size: -; length: 14; J: TRBJ2-2; V: TRBV7-2; DNA: TGTGCCAGCAGGGCCGGGCCGTCCACCGGGGAGCTGTTTTTT; CDR3: CASRAGPSTGELFF
D: TRBD2; size: -; length: 14; J: TRBJ2-1; V: TRBV29-1; DNA: TGCAGCGTTGATATTAGCGGGACTGTCGATGAGCAGTTCTTC; CDR3: CSVDISGTVDEQFF
D: TRBD2; size: -; length: 15; J: TRBJ2-7; V: TRBV5-4; DNA: TGTGCCAGCAGCGGACTAGCGGGATCGAACTACGAGCAGTACTTC; CDR3: CASSGLAGSNYEQYF
D: -; size: -; length: 15; J: TRBJ1-1; V: TRBV18; DNA: TGTGCCAGCTCACCAATTTCGAAGATGAACACTGAAGCTTTCTTT; CDR3: CASSPISKMNTEAFF
D: TRBD2; size: -; length: 14; J: TRBJ2-2; V: TRBV7-9; DNA: TGTGCCAGCAGCCAACTAGCGGGAGCCGGGGAGCTGTTTTTT; CDR3: CASSQLAGAGELFF
D: -; size: -; length: 13; J: TRBJ2-7; V: TRBV25-1; DNA: TGTGCCAGCAGTTGGGGATCTAACTACGAGCAGTACTTC; CDR3: CASSWGSNYEQYF
D: -; size: -; length: 13; J: TRBJ1-1; V: TRBV29-1; DNA: TGCAGCGTTGAAGATACGGGGGGCACTGAAGCTTTCTTT; CDR3: CSVEDTGGTEAFF
D: TRBD2; size: -; length: 15; J: TRBJ2-1; V: TRBV27; DNA: TGTGCCAGCAGTAGTTCGGGACTAGCGGAAAATGAGCAGTTCTTC; CDR3: CASSSSGLAENEQFF
D: -; size: -; length: 13; J: TRBJ2-1; V: TRBV11-2; DNA: TGTGCCAGCAGCCCAAATTGGAGCGGTGAGCAGTTCTTC; CDR3: CASSPNWSGEQFF
D: TRBD2; size: -; length: 16; J: TRBJ2-1; V: TRBV27; DNA: TGTGCCAGCAGCCCCGCTAGCGGGGTTTCCTACAATGAGCAGTTCTTC; CDR3: CASSPASGVSYNEQFF
D: -; size: -; length: 14; J: TRBJ2-2; V: TRBV20-1; DNA: TGCAGTGCCCGGCGGGACTCCCGGGTCGGGGAGCTGTTTTTT; CDR3: CSARRDSRVGELFF
D: TRBD2; size: -; length: 15; J: TRBJ2-5; V: TRBV5-1; DNA: TGCGCCAGCAGCTTGGTGACTAGCGGGAGTAAGACCCAGTACTTC; CDR3: CASSLVTSGSKTQYF
D: TRBD1; size: -; length: 14; J: TRBJ2-7; V: TRBV24-1; DNA: TGTGCCACCAGTGACTCCGGGACAGGGTTCGAGCAGTACTTC; CDR3: CATSDSGTGFEQYF
D: -; size: few; length: 15; J: TRBJ2-7; V: TRBV4-2; DNA: TGTGCCAGCAGCCAAGATCGACAGCCCTCCTACGAGCAGTACTTC; CDR3: CASSQDRQPSYEQYF
D: -; size: -; length: 10; J: TRBJ1-1; V: TRBV20-1; DNA: TGCAGTGCCCGACGGGGGGAAGCTTTCTTT; CDR3: CSARRGEAFF
D: -; size: -; length: 16; J: TRBJ2-3; V: TRBV24-1; DNA: TGTGCCACCAGTGATTTATCTGAACCTAGCACAGATACGCAGTATTTT; CDR3: CATSDLSEPSTDTQYF